The sequence of this T cell receptor (beta chain) was determined in a study of cytomegalovirus exposure and HLA in healthy donors. Study-level points and caveats: Cytomegalovirus association was listed for roughly 160 TCR beta chains. Fewer N-insertions than the roughly 700-donor mean were reportedly shown by an Asian-associated ancestry cluster in a later analysis.

With respect to this clone: Its specificity is not known.

The V gene's germline CDR1 is SGHNT and CDR2 YYREEE (reference sequence). This CDR3 comprises 16 residues. The V gene lost 4 bases and the J gene lost 2 bases, with 19 bases spanning the gap. Amplification used 60 Vbeta primers and 13 Jbeta primers. Produced via immunoSEQ multiplex PCR; TCRdb's table is partial and in-frame only. Seen here are fewer than 50,000 clones, under 70% observed once, and the top ten hold around 12%. The specimen was PBMCs. The TCR was taken from a man aged 60 to 75 in good health and CMV-seropositive. The chain joins TRBV5-4 to TRBJ2-7; a weak D match, TRBD2 (6 bases). CDR3 region: CASSGGIRQNPYEQYF. The CDR3 bases are TGTGCCAGCAGCGGGGGGATTCGACAGAACCCCTACGAGCAGTACTTC. The whole variable domain, filled in from reference TRBV5-4 and TRBJ2-7, reads ETGVTQSPTHLIKTRGQQVTLRCSSQSGHNTVSWYQQALGQGPQFIFQYYREEENGRGNFPPRFSGLQFPNYSSELNVNALELDDSALYLCASSGGIRQNPYEQYFGPGTRLTVT.